The 18 T cell receptor beta chains reported below all come from one sample, sequenced in a study of blood T cell repertoires in COVID-19. Assay used: immunoSEQ multiplex PCR; TCRdb lists only in-frame clones, some missing. Of roughly 92,000 clones in the sample, roughly 91% were seen once. The sample consisted of peripheral blood. These receptors were obtained from an elderly woman with acute or convalescent COVID-19.

This rearrangement joins TRBV19 to TRBJ1-4; 9 bases match TRBD1. There are 14 residues in the CDR3. J lost 7 bases, V lost 8 bases, and 8 bases had no gene match. Germline values: CDR1 LNHDA, CDR2 SQIVND (reference sequence). CDR3 DNA: TGTGCCAGTCAGTTGGGGACAGGGTTTGAAAAACTGTTTTTT. This encodes CASQLGTGFEKLFF.

The chain carries TRBV7-3 and TRBJ1-5; D is ambiguous. The V end was cut by 6 bases, the J end by 2 bases, with 11 bases between. The CDR3 has 14 amino acids. Germline assignment: CDR1 SGHTA and CDR2 FQGTGA. The CDR3 here is CASSQSGGNQPQHF. CDR3 nucleotide sequence: TGTGCCAGCAGTCAATCCGGGGGCAATCAGCCCCAGCATTTT.

This rearrangement joins TRBV27 to TRBJ1-4; the match to TRBD1 covers 7 bases. This CDR3 region has 15 residues. Germline lookup yields CDR1 MNHEY and CDR2 SMNVEV (reference sequence). After removal of 2 bases from V and 8 bases from J, the junction contained 8 bases not matched to a gene. The CDR3 loop reads CASSLIWGRGEKLFF. Here the CDR3 DNA reads TGTGCCAGCAGTTTAATATGGGGCAGGGGGGAAAAACTGTTTTTT.

The genes are TRBV19 and TRBJ2-5; 11 bases match TRBD2. The germline V gene has CDR1 LNHDA and CDR2 SQIVND (reference sequence). This CDR3 contains 17 residues. V lost 5 bases and J lost 3; bases outside the gene matches: 11. CDR3 bases: TGTGCCAGTAGTCCTCGGCCGTTTAGCGGGGGGGAAGAGACCCAGTACTTC. Residues: CASSPRPFSGGEETQYF.

J is TRBJ2-7 and V is TRBV5-6, with D unclear. The ends were cut back, 1 base at V and 3 bases at J, with 5 bases in the middle. The CDR3 loop spans 12 amino acids. CDR1 and CDR2 from the germline V gene are SGHDT and YYEEEE. The CDR3 loop is CASSLNNYEQYF. CDR3 sequence (DNA): TGTGCCAGCAGCTTGAACAACTACGAGCAGTACTTC.

V gene TRBV7-9 combines with J gene TRBJ1-2; D is uncertain. Deletions cut 0 bases from V and 4 bases from J, with 12 bases between. This CDR3 contains 15 residues. CDR1 SEHNR and CDR2 FQNEAQ come from the germline V gene (reference sequence). In DNA, the CDR3 is TGTGCCAGCAGCTTAGCCCTTGGAGAAATCTATGGCTACACCTTC. This gives the protein CASSLALGEIYGYTF. The entire variable domain, with the rest obtained from reference TRBV7-9 and TRBJ1-2, is as follows: DTGVSQNPRHKITKRGQNVTFRCDPISEHNRLYWYRQTLGQGPEFLTYFQNEAQLEKSRLLSDRFSAERPKGSFSTLEIQRTEQGDSAMYLCASSLALGEIYGYTFGSGTRLTVV.

This rearrangement joins TRBV3-1 (or the pseudogene TRBV3-2) to TRBJ2-3; 9 bases are a match to TRBD2. With V trimmed by 0 bases and J by 4 bases, 5 bases remained unmatched. In germline, CDR1 is LGHDT, CDR2 YNNKEL (reference sequence). The length of the CDR3 is 16 residues. CDR3 in amino acids: CASSQELAGLADTQYF. DNA of the CDR3: TGTGCCAGCAGCCAAGAACTAGCGGGTCTAGCAGATACGCAGTATTTT.

The chain uses TRBV6-1 and TRBJ2-2; the D gene is possibly TRBD2 (7 bases). Trimming removed 2 bases from V and 7 bases from J, with 23 bases in between. CDR1 is MNHNS and CDR2 is SASEGT in the germline V gene. The length of the CDR3 is 18 residues. The CDR3: CASSEMTGGGAFDGELFF. DNA for the CDR3: TGTGCCAGCAGTGAAATGACTGGAGGGGGGGCTTTTGACGGGGAGCTGTTTTTT.

The chain carries TRBV7-8 and TRBJ1-2, with D tentatively TRBD1 (5 bases). The V gene lost 3 bases and the J gene lost 6 bases, with 17 bases spanning the gap. This CDR3 has 15 amino acids. CDR1 and CDR2 (germline): SGHVS, FQNEAQ. In DNA, the CDR3 is TGTGCCAGCAGCTTGAATGCCCGACAGTCGAATGGCTACACCTTC. Protein sequence: CASSLNARQSNGYTF.

CDR3 sequence: CASSFQTGGHSPLHF. CDR3 DNA sequence: TGTGCCAGCAGCTTTCAGACAGGGGGGCATTCACCCCTCCACTTT. This chain uses TRBV7-9 with TRBJ1-6, with 9 bases fitting TRBD1. Per the germline V gene, CDR1 is SEHNR and CDR2 is FQNEAQ (reference sequence). This CDR3 comprises 15 residues. V lost 3 bases, J lost 8 bases, and 5 bases stayed unmatched.

This chain joins TRBV27 and TRBJ2-6, with D unresolved. The CDR3 contains 15 residues. Germline CDR1 and CDR2: MNHEY and SMNVEV (reference sequence). Trimming took 2 bases from V and 2 from J, leaving 7 bases between them. In nucleotides, the CDR3 is TGTGCCAGCAGTTTAGGCAGGACTGGGGCCAACGTCCTGACTTTC. Protein: CASSLGRTGANVLTF. The complete variable domain, with remaining parts taken from reference TRBV27 and TRBJ2-6, reads EAQVTQNPRYLITVTGKKLTVTCSQNMNHEYMSWYRQDPGLGLRQIYYSMNVEVTDKGDVPEGYKVSRKEKRNFPLILESPSPNQTSLYFCASSLGRTGANVLTFGAGSRLTVL.

The J gene is TRBJ2-1, the V gene TRBV4-1, with TRBD2 matching 13 bases. Germline loops: CDR1 MGHRA, CDR2 YSYEKL. The trim removed 4 bases at V and 9 bases at J, leaving 6 bases unmatched. This CDR3 has 15 residues. CDR3 protein: CASSRGLAGVGEQFF. CDR3 DNA sequence: TGCGCCAGCAGCCGCGGACTAGCGGGAGTGGGTGAGCAGTTCTTC.

V and J are TRBV7-2 and TRBJ2-1; 10 bases line up with TRBD2. This CDR3 has 14 residues. Germline CDR1 and CDR2: SGHTA and FQGNSA. V lost 1 base, J lost 6 bases, and 0 bases stayed unmatched. The CDR3 region is CASSLGTSGNEQFF. The DNA for the CDR3 is TGTGCCAGCAGCTTAGGGACTAGCGGCAATGAGCAGTTCTTC. The full variable domain, in which reference TRBV7-2 and TRBJ2-1 provide the parts outside the CDR3, is GAGVSQSPSNKVTEKGKDVELRCDPISGHTALYWYRQSLGQGLEFLIYFQGNSAPDKSGLPSDRFSAERTGGSVSTLTIQRTQQEDSAVYLCASSLGTSGNEQFFGPGTRLTVL.

This rearrangement joins TRBV30 to TRBJ1-3; D ambiguous. This CDR3 contains 13 residues. Looked up from germline, CDR1 is GTSNPN and CDR2 is SVGIG (reference sequence). Trimming cost V 1 base and J 6 bases, with 10 bases left between them. This chain's CDR3 is CAWSDGALNTIYF. The CDR3 DNA follows: TGTGCCTGGAGTGACGGTGCCCTAAACACCATATATTTT.

The gene calls are TRBV5-5 and TRBJ1-5, with 10 positions matching TRBD1. The ends lost 4 bases at V and 4 bases at J; junction bases unmatched: 14. The germline CDR1 and CDR2 sequences are SGHKS and YYEKEE (reference sequence). This CDR3 spans 18 amino acids. The CDR3 sequence is CASSPAGTGALGNQPQHF. As DNA, the CDR3 is TGTGCCAGCAGCCCCGCCGGGACAGGGGCCCTGGGTAATCAGCCCCAGCATTTT.

The chain couples TRBV5-1 to TRBJ2-3; D gene uncertain. This CDR3 is 15 amino acids long. Looked up from germline, CDR1 is SGHRS and CDR2 is YFSETQ. Between the trimmed V and J ends, which lost 0 bases and 0 bases, there was a span of 8 bases. In DNA, the CDR3 is TGCGCCAGCAGCTTGGAACTACCCAGCACAGATACGCAGTATTTT. It encodes CASSLELPSTDTQYF. Together with reference TRBV5-1 and TRBJ2-3, the CDR3 gives the full variable domain: KAGVTQTPRYLIKTRGQQVTLSCSPISGHRSVSWYQQTPGQGLQFLFEYFSETQRNKGNFPGRFSGRQFSNSRSEMNVSTLELGDSALYLCASSLELPSTDTQYFGPGTRLTVL.

The chain has TRBV3-1 (or the pseudogene TRBV3-2) and TRBJ1-4; D is ambiguous. Trimming stripped 1 base from V and 5 bases from J, with 11 bases between. Germline lookup yields CDR1 LGHDT and CDR2 YNNKEL (reference sequence). CDR3 size: 15 residues. The CDR3 is CASSQGEFQNEKLFF. The DNA of the CDR3 is TGTGCCAGCAGCCAAGGGGAGTTTCAGAATGAAAAACTGTTTTTT.

This clone occurred once. The chain couples TRBV4-1 to TRBJ2-5; 12 bases match TRBD1. J lost 5 bases, V lost 3 bases, and 4 bases had no gene match. This CDR3 is built from 15 residues. In germline, CDR1 is MGHRA, CDR2 YSYEKL. DNA of the CDR3: TGCGCCAGCAGCCAGGGGACAGGGGGCTTCGAGACCCAGTACTTC. Translating gives CASSQGTGGFETQYF.